This is a list of T cell receptor beta chains from one sample in a study of radiotherapy plus CTLA-4 blockade in lung cancer. The data were produced by immunoSEQ multiplex PCR, yet TCRdb's version contains in-frame clones alone and is incomplete. The repertoire holds roughly 80,000 clones, with around 76% as singletons. The sequencing here drew on peripheral blood, taken from a patient treated with radiotherapy plus ipilimumab. Receptors originate from a human donor with non-small cell lung cancer who had a partial response to radiotherapy plus ipilimumab. Some clones in this sample may be carry-over from other donors' samples. Both conserved end residues are part of each CDR3. A D gene is named only where the DNA matches it firmly. Size tells how often a clone was seen (once, few, many) or the class of an expanded clone, and some rows leave it out.

J,D,V,size,DNA,CDR3
TRBJ1-1,-,TRBV7-3,-,TGTGCCAGCAGCCTTGGGGGGGGAGGGACTGAAGCTTTCTTT,CASSLGGGGTEAFF
TRBJ2-2,TRBD1,TRBV4-3,-,TGCGCCAGCAGCCTTCAGGGGGCTAACACCGGGGAGCTGTTTTTT,CASSLQGANTGELFF
TRBJ2-1,-,TRBV14,few,TGTGCCAGCAGCCAATGGGTGGGGGGTTACAATGAGCAGTTCTTC,CASSQWVGGYNEQFF
TRBJ1-5,-,TRBV6-5,-,TGTGCCAGCAGTTACTCGATGAGATACGGGATAAGCTTT,CASSYSMRYGISF
TRBJ1-1,-,TRBV9,-,TGTGCCAGCAATCAACAGGGAGGGATAGACACTGAAGCTTTCTTT,CASNQQGGIDTEAFF
TRBJ1-1,-,TRBV19,few,TGTGCCAGTAGTCTCGGGCCACGCGGGACTGAAGCTTTCTTT,CASSLGPRGTEAFF
TRBJ2-1,-,TRBV7-9,-,TGTGCCAGCAGCTTAGATGAGGTGGAGCAGTTCTTC,CASSLDEVEQFF
TRBJ1-2,-,TRBV18,-,TGTGCCAGCTCACCAGGGGGCGATGGCTACACCTTC,CASSPGGDGYTF
TRBJ2-1,-,TRBV6-1,few,TGTGCCAGCAGTCGGAGGAGCTCCTACAATGAGCAGTTCTTC,CASSRRSSYNEQFF
TRBJ2-3,-,TRBV29-1,few,TGCAGCGCACCCACTCCCGGCACAGATACGCAGTATTTT,CSAPTPGTDTQYF
TRBJ2-1,TRBD1,TRBV5-8,-,TGTGCCAGCAGAGGGGGCCTAGCCTCCGACAATGAGCAGTTCTTC,CASRGGLASDNEQFF
TRBJ1-1,-,TRBV7-8,once,TGTGCCAGCAGCTTAGACAGTTTTCAGTTCTTT,CASSLDSFQFF
TRBJ2-1,-,TRBV6-1,-,TGTGCCAGCAGTTTGCGTAGCTACAATGAGCAGTTCTTC,CASSLRSYNEQFF
TRBJ2-1,-,TRBV15,few,TGTGCCACCAGCAGGGCAGGGACTCCCTACAATGAGCAGTTCTTC,CATSRAGTPYNEQFF
TRBJ2-3,-,TRBV5-1,-,TGCGCCAGCAGCTTGGAGGGCGGGAGCACAGATACGCAGTATTTT,CASSLEGGSTDTQYF
TRBJ2-1,-,TRBV25-1,-,TGTGCCAGCAGTGAGCAGGGGGGATCTCCTGTCGATGAGCAGTTCTTC,CASSEQGGSPVDEQFF
TRBJ1-5,TRBD1,TRBV7-8,-,TGTGCCAGCAGCTCGGGACAGGGGGGCAATCAGCCCCAGCATTTT,CASSSGQGGNQPQHF
TRBJ2-2,TRBD1,TRBV2,-,TGTGCCAGCCGACCCGGGACAGGGGTCCCCGGGGAGCTGTTTTTT,CASRPGTGVPGELFF
TRBJ2-7,TRBD2,TRBV5-5,-,TGTGCCAGCAGCCCTCCGATAGCGGGGGGTACCTACGAGCAGTACTTC,CASSPPIAGGTYEQYF
TRBJ1-2,TRBD1,TRBV6-5,-,TGTGCCAGCAGACGTCAGGGGGCGCATGGCTACACCTTC,CASRRQGAHGYTF
TRBJ1-2,-,TRBV10-3,few,TGTGCCATCAGTGAGTCACGTCTTGCAACAGCTAACTATGGCTACACCTTC,CAISESRLATANYGYTF
TRBJ2-2,-,TRBV6-5,once,TGTGCCAGCAGTTACGGGGGGACCCCCGGGGAGCTGTTTTTT,CASSYGGTPGELFF
TRBJ2-7,TRBD1,TRBV19,once,TGTGCCAGTAGTATCGGACAGGGCTCCTACGAGCAGTACTTC,CASSIGQGSYEQYF
TRBJ2-7,-,TRBV2,-,TGTGCCAGCAGTGACAGGATTACCTACGAGCAGTACTTC,CASSDRITYEQYF
TRBJ2-1,-,TRBV19,-,TGTGCCAGTAGTATCAGCGGAGAACCTTACAATGAGCAGTTCTTC,CASSISGEPYNEQFF
TRBJ2-4,-,TRBV4-1,-,TGCGCCAGCAGCCAAGCATCGAGCAAAAACATTCAGTACTTC,CASSQASSKNIQYF
TRBJ1-1,TRBD1,TRBV2,-,TGTGCCAGCAAGAACCGGGACAGAGTTACTGAAGCTTTCTTT,CASKNRDRVTEAFF
TRBJ1-4,-,TRBV28,-,TGTGCCAGCAGACCAACAGGGAGAGGTGGTGAAAAACTGTTTTTT,CASRPTGRGGEKLFF
TRBJ1-4,-,TRBV7-9,-,TGTGCCAGCAGCTTCGACAGACCAGCTTCTGGTGAAAAACTGTTTTTT,CASSFDRPASGEKLFF
TRBJ1-4,-,TRBV9,few,TGTGCCAGCAGCCCCCCGGGAGGGGAAAAACTGTTTTTT,CASSPPGGEKLFF
TRBJ1-4,TRBD1,TRBV5-6,-,TGTGCCAGCAGCTCGACAGGGGGCGATGAAAAACTGTTTTTT,CASSSTGGDEKLFF
TRBJ2-7,TRBD1,TRBV6-1,-,TGTGCCAGCACCGACAGGGGAGGCTGGAACGAGCAGTACTTC,CASTDRGGWNEQYF
TRBJ1-1,-,TRBV28,-,TGTGCCAGCAGTCAAACCCGACAAGAAACTGAAGCTTTCTTT,CASSQTRQETEAFF
TRBJ1-1,TRBD1,TRBV5-8,once,TGTGCCAGCAGCCGGACAGGGGAGGGCACTGAAGCTTTCTTT,CASSRTGEGTEAFF
TRBJ2-7,TRBD2,TRBV19,-,TGTGCCAGTAGTATTTCACTAGCGGACGAGCAGTACTTC,CASSISLADEQYF
TRBJ1-5,-,TRBV28,-,TGTGCCAGCAGTTTTAACGGCCGGCCGCGGTCCCAGCATTTT,CASSFNGRPRSQHF
TRBJ1-6,-,TRBV2,once,TGTGCCAAAAGTGGGCGGGGGAATTCACCCCTCCACTTT,CAKSGRGNSPLHF
TRBJ2-7,-,TRBV7-3,-,TGTGCCAGCAGCTTTTTTGAGTACTGTTACGAGCAGTACTTC,CASSFFEYCYEQYF
TRBJ2-3,TRBD1,TRBV5-1,-,TGCGCCAGCAGCCACGGACAGGCCCCAGATACGCAGTATTTT,CASSHGQAPDTQYF
TRBJ1-2,-,TRBV11-2,-,TGTGCCAGCAGCTTGTGGCCCGCTCCTAACTATGGCTACACCTTC,CASSLWPAPNYGYTF
TRBJ1-2,-,TRBV9,-,TGTGCCAGCAGCGTAGAGGCCCACGGGGATACGTATGGCTACACCTTC,CASSVEAHGDTYGYTF
TRBJ1-3,-,TRBV19,-,TGTGCCAGTAGTATAGTGGGGACATCACCTGGAAACACCATATATTTT,CASSIVGTSPGNTIYF
TRBJ2-7,-,TRBV5-4,many,TGTGCCAGCAGCTTGGGGGGGCCCTACGAGCAGTACTTC,CASSLGGPYEQYF
TRBJ2-7,TRBD2,TRBV28,-,TGTGCCAGCAGTCCCACTGGCGGGAGTACCTACGAGCAGTACTTC,CASSPTGGSTYEQYF
TRBJ2-3,-,TRBV29-1,-,TGCAGCGTTGACCCCGGGTCTGCCCGTACGCAGTATTTT,CSVDPGSARTQYF
TRBJ1-6,-,TRBV6-6,-,TGTGCCAGCAGTTACCAGGGAGGGTATTCACCCCTCCACTTT,CASSYQGGYSPLHF
TRBJ2-5,-,TRBV28,-,TGTGCCAGCAGTACCCTTCTCAGACAAGAGACCCAGTACTTC,CASSTLLRQETQYF
TRBJ1-1,TRBD1,TRBV7-3,-,TGTGCCAGCAGCTTATACCCTAGGGACAGAGCAGACACTGAAGCTTTCTTT,CASSLYPRDRADTEAFF
TRBJ2-3,-,TRBV29-1,-,TGCAGCGCAGGACTGGTAGATACGCAGTATTTT,CSAGLVDTQYF
TRBJ2-7,-,TRBV7-3,-,TGTGCCAGCAGCTCTCAGCACCGACTCGAGCAGTACTTC,CASSSQHRLEQYF